Shown below are 6 T cell receptor beta chains from a single sample sequenced in a study of response to subunit inactivated influenza vaccine. TCRdb used MiXCR to reprocess the RT-PCR reads, holding one entry per CDR3 protein. This table has around 250,000 distinct CDR3 sequences, about 12% appearing once. The sequences come from non-naive T cells sorted from PBMCs, collected approximately 15 days before vaccination. The receptors originated from a man in his fifties who received an inactivated influenza vaccine.

The V gene is TRBV29-1, the J gene TRBJ2-2; D may be TRBD1 (5 bases). V was trimmed by 7 bases and J by 0 bases, leaving 12 bases between them. In germline, CDR1 is SQVTM, CDR2 ANQGSEA. This CDR3 is built from 14 residues. The CDR3 DNA is TGCAGCGCTTTCGCAGGGTCGAACACCGGGGAGCTGTTTTTT. Translated: CSAFAGSNTGELFF.

This clonotype was seen a few times. The rearrangement uses TRBV6-1 and TRBJ2-1; 8 positions agree with TRBD2. Germline V gives CDR1 MNHNS, CDR2 SASEGT. CDR3 size: 16 residues. The V and J ends lost 6 bases and 6 bases, in that order; junction bases with no gene match: 13. The CDR3 is CASRAIAGLGGNEQFF. Written as DNA, the CDR3 is TGTGCCAGCAGGGCGATAGCGGGACTAGGAGGCAATGAGCAGTTCTTC.

This chain connects TRBV12-3 or TRBV12-4 to TRBJ2-5; TRBD2 agrees at 10 bases. The CDR3 covers 14 residues. The trim removed 6 bases at V and 1 base at J, leaving 2 bases unmatched. The CDR3 DNA follows: TGTGCCAGCAGATGGACTAGCGGCCAAGAGACCCAGTACTTC. Its translation is CASRWTSGQETQYF.

The rearrangement joins TRBV7-8 to TRBJ2-1; tentatively, D is TRBD2 (6 bases). In germline, CDR1 is SGHVS, CDR2 FQNEAQ. The CDR3 is made up of 16 amino acids. V lost 0 bases, J lost 4 bases, and 13 bases lay in between. The CDR3 region is CASSLAGGQVYNEQFF. CDR3 nucleotide sequence: TGTGCCAGCAGCTTAGCGGGAGGCCAGGTATACAATGAGCAGTTCTTC.

The genes are TRBV6-5 and TRBJ1-3; D not certain. There are 11 residues in the CDR3. V was trimmed by 11 bases and J by 3 bases, leaving 8 bases between them. CDR1 MNHEY and CDR2 SVGAGI come from the germline V gene. The CDR3 coding sequence is TGTGCCGCTTCGGTTGGAAACACCATATATTTT. Amino acids: CAASVGNTIYF.

V usage is TRBV10-3 and J usage is TRBJ2-7; D uncertain. Trimming cost V 8 bases and J 6 bases, with 11 bases left between them. The length of the CDR3 is 11 residues. Germline loops: CDR1 ENHRY, CDR2 SYGVKD. The chain's CDR3 is CAIGDLSEQYF. DNA of the CDR3: TGTGCCATCGGGGATCTCTCCGAGCAGTACTTC.